Reported below is one T cell receptor (beta chain). The data were taken from a study of shared clonotypes between healthy human individuals. Researchers divided each subset's genomic DNA evenly across several immunoSEQ plates. Replicate PCRs run on sorted subsets employed around 200 ng DNA, 25,000 to 35,000 T cell genomes. Profiled with immunoSEQ multiplex PCR; TCRdb holds only in-frame clones, not every one. The data hold fewer than 3 million clones, with around 92% observed a single time. The sequenced material came from naive CD4+ T cells from PBMCs. Noted subset: CD45RA+ positively selected. The clonotype was recovered from a man aged 18 to 35 in good health. Some clones in this sample may be carry-over from other donors' samples.

The CDR3 sequence: CASSFRSGGNYGYTF. The CDR3 DNA reads as TGTGCCAGCAGTTTTCGTTCAGGGGGGAACTATGGCTACACCTTC. The chain joins TRBV28 to TRBJ1-2; 7 bases fit TRBD1. The V gene's germline CDR1 is MDHEN and CDR2 SYDVKM. This CDR3 spans 15 amino acids. Losses at the gene ends were 3 bases for V and 2 bases for J; bases not matched to a gene: 6.